The 18 T cell receptor beta chains listed next were all sequenced from one sample in a study of shared clonotypes between healthy human individuals. TCRdb's table, derived via immunoSEQ multiplex PCR, lists solely in-frame clones and lacks some. The sample carries roughly 1,800,000 clones, roughly 94% recorded once. Naive CD8 isolation took CD45RO-negative cells positively selected for CCR7 and excluded terminally differentiated effector memory CD45RA+ cells. The specimen sequenced was naive CD8+ T cells sorted from blood. The receptor set was obtained from a young man in good health.

The genes are TRBV6-5 and TRBJ1-1, with D hard to call. This CDR3 has 13 residues. CDR1 and CDR2 (germline): MNHEY, SVGAGI. Deletions cut 2 bases from V and 2 bases from J, with 6 bases between. The CDR3 DNA reads TGTGCCAGCAGTTACACCGTAAACACTGAAGCTTTCTTT. It encodes CASSYTVNTEAFF.

This chain joins TRBV11-3 and TRBJ2-1; TRBD1 matches 10 bases. This CDR3 region has 16 residues. The germline CDR1 and CDR2 sequences are SGHNT and YENEEA. J lost 5 bases, V lost 3 bases, and 7 bases had no gene match. DNA of the CDR3: TGTGCCAGCAGCTTCCTTGGGACAGGGGAGGACAATGAGCAGTTCTTC. It encodes CASSFLGTGEDNEQFF.

The chain recombines TRBV18 with TRBJ2-3; TRBD2 is a possible D gene (5 bases). The CDR3 loop spans 18 amino acids. The V gene's germline CDR1 is KGHSH and CDR2 LQKENI. The germline V and J ends were trimmed by 0 bases and 3 bases, with 19 bases remaining between them. The CDR3, as DNA: TGTGCCAGCTCACCACCGAGGGTGGGGAGTGGTGTAACAGATACGCAGTATTTT. It codes for CASSPPRVGSGVTDTQYF.

The chain joins TRBV5-4 to TRBJ2-3; 9 bases map to TRBD2. This CDR3 contains 16 residues. Germline loops: CDR1 SGHNT, CDR2 YYREEE (reference sequence). Trimming at V came to 3 bases and at J to 2 bases, leaving 7 bases not matched to a gene. CDR3 sequence reads: CASSYEREDFTDTQYF. The CDR3 nucleotides read TGTGCCAGCAGCTACGAGCGGGAGGATTTCACAGATACGCAGTATTTT.

This chain uses TRBV4-3 with TRBJ2-1; 8 bases align to TRBD2. The CDR3 contains 17 residues. CDR1 and CDR2 (germline): LGHNA, YSLEER. J was trimmed by 6 bases and V by 1 base; bases with no gene match: 11. The CDR3 nucleotides read TGCGCCAGCAGCCAAGCCCCTTGGGGACTAGTGGGCAATGAGCAGTTCTTC. Translating gives CASSQAPWGLVGNEQFF.

The J gene is TRBJ2-2, the V gene TRBV9; TRBD2 matches 13 bases. Germline-derived CDR1 and CDR2 are SGDLS and YYNGEE. The CDR3 is made up of 18 amino acids. V was pared by 3 bases and J by 0 bases, with 5 bases of the junction left unmatched. The chain's CDR3 is CASSGGGLAGTNTGELFF. The DNA for the CDR3 is TGTGCCAGCAGCGGAGGGGGACTAGCGGGGACGAACACCGGGGAGCTGTTTTTT.

The chain uses TRBV9 and TRBJ1-6, with a possible D match to TRBD1 (6 bases). CDR1 and CDR2 (germline): SGDLS, YYNGEE. V lost 4 bases and J 9 bases, leaving 17 bases between the germline ends. CDR3 length: 15 residues. The CDR3 DNA reads TGTGCCAGCAGCTTGGCTGGGACATTCGGTTCACCCCTCCACTTT. Amino acid sequence: CASSLAGTFGSPLHF.

This clone was seen only once. The V gene is TRBV2, the J gene TRBJ2-1, with TRBD2 identical over 7 bases. The V gene end was trimmed by 0 bases and the J gene end by 6 bases; junction bases not matched to a gene: 8. Germline CDR1 SNHLY, CDR2 FYNNEI. This CDR3 contains 16 residues. Here the CDR3 reads CASSEARDAGVNEQFF. CDR3 nucleotides: TGTGCCAGCAGTGAAGCGCGGGACGCGGGGGTCAATGAGCAGTTCTTC.

The chain couples TRBV5-6 to TRBJ2-1, with D possibly TRBD1 on 6 matching bases. Deletions cut 5 bases from V and 0 bases from J, with 6 bases between. The CDR3 runs to 13 residues. CDR1 SGHDT and CDR2 YYEEEE come from the germline V gene. The CDR3 protein is CASRQGSYNEQFF. Here the CDR3 DNA reads TGTGCCAGCAGACAGGGCTCCTACAATGAGCAGTTCTTC. The full variable domain, completed using reference TRBV5-6 and TRBJ2-1, is DAGVTQSPTHLIKTRGQQVTLRCSPKSGHDTVSWYQQALGQGPQFIFQYYEEEERQRGNFPDRFSGHQFPNYSSELNVNALLLGDSALYLCASRQGSYNEQFFGPGTRLTVL.

A word on this clone: Other DNA sequences in the sample encode the same CDR3. The chain has TRBV6-5 and TRBJ2-7; TRBD1 agrees at 7 bases. Germline loops: CDR1 MNHEY, CDR2 SVGAGI. The V and J ends lost 6 bases and 3 bases, in that order; junction bases with no gene match: 5. CDR3 length: 13 amino acids. CDR3 DNA sequence: TGTGCCAGCAGACCGACAGGGAGCTACGAGCAGTACTTC. Protein sequence: CASRPTGSYEQYF.

The J gene is TRBJ1-4, the V gene TRBV28; 9 bases line up with TRBD1. Unmatched junction bases numbered 8, after V lost 5 bases and J lost 7 bases. In germline, CDR1 is MDHEN, CDR2 SYDVKM. There are 15 residues in the CDR3. CDR3 bases: TGTGCCAGCAGTCCTCCGGGACAGGGTTTTGAAAAACTGTTTTTT. This translates into CASSPPGQGFEKLFF.

This clone was counted a single time. The rearrangement links TRBV5-8 to TRBJ1-3; D gene unclear. The CDR3 sequence is 14 residues long. The germline CDR1 and CDR2 sequences are SGHTS and YDEGEE. V dropped 1 base and J dropped 9 bases, with 14 bases sitting between them. CDR3 nucleotides: TGTGCCAGCAGCTTGTATTCGGGCGGCGGCACCATATATTTT. As protein: CASSLYSGGGTIYF.

To note about this clone: Other DNA sequences in the sample encode the same CDR3. The chain couples TRBV27 to TRBJ1-1, with D perhaps TRBD1 (6 bases). CDR1 and CDR2 (germline): MNHEY, SMNVEV (reference sequence). The ends were cut back, 2 bases at V and 1 base at J, with 8 bases in the middle. The CDR3 has 14 residues. This CDR3 is CASSLVGGNTEAFF. The CDR3 coding sequence is TGTGCCAGCAGTTTAGTAGGGGGGAACACTGAAGCTTTCTTT.

The DNA for the CDR3 is TGCGCCAGCAGCCCCGGGACCAGTAGCAATCAGCCCCAGCATTTT. This sequence encodes CASSPGTSSNQPQHF. The V and J genes are TRBV4-1 and TRBJ1-5; D perhaps matches TRBD1 (5 bases). This CDR3 comprises 15 residues. Deletions cut 4 bases from V and 0 bases from J, with 10 bases between. Germline values: CDR1 MGHRA, CDR2 YSYEKL.

V usage is TRBV14 and J usage is TRBJ2-7, with D unclear. This CDR3 is built from 16 residues. From germline, CDR1 is SGHDN and CDR2 FVKESK. Trimming took 1 base from V and 3 from J, leaving 16 bases between them. CDR3 sequence: CASSQGTSSGIYEQYF. The CDR3 DNA sequence: TGTGCCAGCAGCCAAGGGACCTCTTCAGGTATCTACGAGCAGTACTTC.

J is TRBJ2-7 and V is TRBV27; 9 bases align to TRBD1. The CDR3 is made up of 14 amino acids. Germline-derived CDR1 and CDR2 are MNHEY and SMNVEV (reference sequence). The V gene end was trimmed by 2 bases and the J gene end by 6 bases; junction bases not matched to a gene: 5. The CDR3 reads CASSLGTGTTEQYF. The CDR3 coding sequence is TGTGCCAGCAGTTTAGGGACAGGGACCACCGAGCAGTACTTC.

A single count supports this clone. This chain joins TRBV2 and TRBJ2-3; 7 positions agree with TRBD1. The CDR3 contains 14 residues. The germline V gene has CDR1 SNHLY and CDR2 FYNNEI. The CDR3: CAEGQDSSGDTQYF. The CDR3 nucleotides are TGTGCAGAAGGACAGGACTCATCAGGGGATACGCAGTATTTT.

The rearrangement joins TRBV4-1 to TRBJ2-1; 8 bases align to TRBD2. The CDR3 contains 17 residues. Germline CDR1 MGHRA, CDR2 YSYEKL. V was pared by 0 bases and J by 7 bases, with 11 bases of the junction left unmatched. DNA of the CDR3: TGCGCCAGCAGCCAAGATGTCCGAGACATAGCGGGGAATGAGCAGTTCTTC. Translated: CASSQDVRDIAGNEQFF.